These 19 T cell receptor beta chains came from one sample sequenced in a study of T cell clusters in autoimmune cytopenias. Multiplex touch-down PCR amplified TRB using TRB-A and TRB-B pools in one tube. Following a re-call of the multiplex PCR reads, TCRdb has one entry per CDR3 protein and lacks DNA. The listing records about 6,800 distinct CDR3 sequences. Some 38,000 genome equivalents of blood DNA were amplified for TRB. Sequencing was performed on peripheral blood. The receptors derive from a human donor with an autoimmune cytopenia or autoimmune hepatitis (not recorded which).

Measured by frequency, this clonotype is medium-sized. The chain carries TRBV29-1 and TRBJ2-7; the TCRdb D gene call, TRBD2, has no DNA to confirm it. CDR3 size: 15 residues. Germline loops: CDR1 SQVTM, CDR2 ANQGSEA. CDR3 sequence: CSVDGLAGAEYEQYF.

According to its frequency, this clonotype is medium-sized. The chain carries TRBV6-5 and TRBJ2-2. Germline CDR1 MNHEY, CDR2 SVGAGI. CDR3 length: 13 amino acids. The CDR3 sequence: CASSYSVTGELFF.

Its frequency marks this clonotype as medium-sized. The rearrangement links TRBV6-5 to TRBJ1-5. The CDR3 runs to 13 residues. Germline V gene data show CDR1 as MNHEY and CDR2 as SVGAGI. CDR3 residues: CASSYSEGQPQHF.

This sequence joins TRBV7-9 and TRBJ2-1; TCRdb proposes TRBD2, but this gene call is untestable without DNA. Germline loops: CDR1 SEHNR, CDR2 FQNEAQ (reference sequence). The CDR3 covers 12 residues. Here the CDR3 reads CASSTMAGWQFF.

The J gene is TRBJ2-2, the V gene TRBV5-4; TCRdb returns TRBD2, unconfirmable since there is no DNA. The CDR3 totals 15 residues. Germline loops: CDR1 SGHNT, CDR2 YYREEE (reference sequence). CDR3 residues: CASSKLAGNTGELFF.

The chain uses TRBV19 and TRBJ1-5; TCRdb names TRBD1, which stays unverified in the absence of DNA. The CDR3 has 14 residues. Germline V gene lookup returns CDR1 LNHDA and CDR2 SQIVND (reference sequence). The chain's CDR3 is CASRTDRGGQPQHF.

This clonotype shows up as medium-sized (0.01 to 0.1%) by frequency. J is TRBJ1-5 and V is TRBV15; checking the TCRdb D call of TRBD1 is not possible without DNA. CDR3 size: 17 residues. The germline gives CDR1 LNHNV, CDR2 YYDKDF (reference sequence). CDR3 region: CATSRGRGRLSNQPQHF.

This chain uses TRBV20-1 with TRBJ2-7. Germline V CDR1 and CDR2: DFQATT, SNEGSKA (reference sequence). This CDR3 spans 12 amino acids. CDR3 residues: CSARVASYEQYF.

Here the CDR3 reads CASRTGTANYEQYF. This rearrangement joins TRBV6-5 to TRBJ2-7; TCRdb's D call of TRBD1 is untestable without DNA. Germline V gives CDR1 MNHEY, CDR2 SVGAGI. This CDR3 spans 14 amino acids.

This sequence joins TRBV6-5 and TRBJ2-3; without DNA, the TCRdb call of TRBD1 cannot be checked. The CDR3 covers 15 residues. From germline, CDR1 is MNHEY and CDR2 SVGAGI. The CDR3 sequence: CASSISALGTDTQYF.

The genes are TRBV11-1 and TRBJ1-1. The CDR3 is 14 amino acids. Germline V gene lookup returns CDR1 SGHAT and CDR2 FQDESV (reference sequence). The CDR3 loop reads CASSFGGDGTEAFF. Based on the CDR3 plus reference TRBV11-1 and TRBJ1-1, the full variable domain is EAEVAQSPRYKITEKSQAVAFWCDPISGHATLYWYRQILGQGPELLVQFQDESVVDDSQLPKDRFSAERLKGVDSTLKIQPAELGDSAMYLCASSFGGDGTEAFFGQGTRLTVV.

This chain joins TRBV13 and TRBJ1-2. This CDR3 spans 13 amino acids. Per germline, CDR1 PRHDT and CDR2 FYEKMQ (reference sequence). The CDR3 is CASSLGQTHGYTF.

The chain recombines TRBV27 with TRBJ2-7; absent DNA, TCRdb's TRBD2 call cannot be checked. This CDR3 is 16 amino acids long. CDR1 and CDR2 from the germline V gene are MNHEY and SMNVEV (reference sequence). The CDR3 region is CASSSKLAGPFYEQYF.

The chain links TRBV7-9 to TRBJ2-7. The CDR3 sequence is 11 residues long. Germline values: CDR1 SEHNR, CDR2 FQNEAQ (reference sequence). The CDR3 loop is CASSSTYEQYF.

This sequence joins TRBV20-1 and TRBJ1-1; the D call of TRBD1 rests on TCRdb alone, since no DNA is present to check it. Per the germline V gene, CDR1 is DFQATT and CDR2 is SNEGSKA (reference sequence). The CDR3 contains 13 residues. The CDR3: CSALGTANTEAFF.

This rearrangement joins TRBV27 to TRBJ1-4. This CDR3 has 14 residues. Germline loops: CDR1 MNHEY, CDR2 SMNVEV (reference sequence). The CDR3: CASSFSSTNEKLFF.

The chain couples TRBV30 to TRBJ1-5; absent DNA, TCRdb's TRBD1 call cannot be checked. Germline lookup yields CDR1 GTSNPN and CDR2 SVGIG (reference sequence). This CDR3 is 15 amino acids long. The CDR3 region is CAWGGTGGFNQPQHF. The entire variable domain, with the rest obtained from reference TRBV30 and TRBJ1-5, is as follows: SQTIHQWPATLVQPVGSPLSLECTVEGTSNPNLYWYRQAAGRGLQLLFYSVGIGQISSEVPQNLSASRPQDRQFILSSKKLLLSDSGFYLCAWGGTGGFNQPQHFGDGTRLSIL.

V gene TRBV20-1 combines with J gene TRBJ2-3; the D call of TRBD1 rests on TCRdb alone, since no DNA is present to check it. CDR1 is DFQATT and CDR2 is SNEGSKA in the germline V gene (reference sequence). This CDR3 region has 17 residues. The CDR3 reads CSARITPGQSSTDTQYF.

The chain links TRBV10-3 to TRBJ1-2. From germline, CDR1 is ENHRY and CDR2 SYGVKD. The length of the CDR3 is 15 residues. The CDR3 protein is CAISVSQDLAGGYTF.